The 30 T cell receptor beta chains below come from one sample, sequenced in a study of cytomegalovirus exposure and HLA in healthy donors. The study ran its PCR with 60 Vbeta and 13 Jbeta primers. Clones were sequenced by immunoSEQ multiplex PCR, and TCRdb holds only the in-frame ones, with some missing. This listing includes 150,000 to 200,000 clones. The specimen sequenced was PBMCs. The origin of the receptors is an older woman in good health and CMV-seronegative.

The rearrangement links TRBV7-2 to TRBJ2-1; 8 positions match TRBD2. Germline CDR1 and CDR2: SGHTA and FQGNSA. This CDR3 region has 15 residues. J gave up 4 bases and V 1 base, and 3 bases lay outside the gene matches. The CDR3 here is CASSLESGSYNEQFF. In DNA form, the CDR3 reads TGTGCCAGCAGCTTAGAGAGCGGGAGTTACAATGAGCAGTTCTTC.

The V gene is TRBV11-2, the J gene TRBJ1-1; D unclear. CDR1 and CDR2 (germline): SGHAT, FQNNGV. Trimming removed 2 bases from V and 3 bases from J, with 13 bases in between. CDR3 length equals 15 residues. The CDR3, as DNA: TGTGCCAGCAGCTTATTGGGAGGGAGTTACACTGAAGCTTTCTTT. Amino acid sequence: CASSLLGGSYTEAFF.

Notes on this clone: The germline gene is not matched at one end of the junction; a read error may be the cause. This chain joins TRBV19 and TRBJ2-4, with 8 nucleotides matching TRBD2. Germline V gene lookup returns CDR1 LNHDA and CDR2 SQIVND (reference sequence). CDR3 length: 15 residues. As DNA, the CDR3 is TGTGCCAGTAGTATGGGCGGGGGGTACACAAACGTTCAGTACTTC. Its translation: CASSMGGGYTNVQYF.

The chain uses TRBV9 and TRBJ2-3; TRBD2 matches 15 bases. Germline V lookup: CDR1 SGDLS, CDR2 YYNGEE. The CDR3 runs 18 residues. The V gene end was trimmed by 9 bases and the J gene end by 6 bases; junction bases not matched to a gene: 17. CDR3 DNA: TGTGCCACTTCAACCGGGACTAGCGGGGGGTTTGGTGTTGATACGCAGTATTTT. Protein product: CATSTGTSGGFGVDTQYF.

The chain recombines TRBV29-1 with TRBJ2-6; weak D call: TRBD2 (5 bases). Trimming cost V 7 bases and J 3 bases, with 16 bases left between them. Germline CDR1 SQVTM, CDR2 ANQGSEA. The CDR3 has 15 residues. In DNA form, the CDR3 reads TGCAGCGATACCGAGGGTGGAGGTGGGGCCAACGTCCTGACTTTC. Residues: CSDTEGGGGANVLTF.

This rearrangement joins TRBV19 to TRBJ1-3, with 7 bases aligning to TRBD1. The CDR3 covers 15 residues. The germline V gene has CDR1 LNHDA and CDR2 SQIVND (reference sequence). Germline trimming cut 6 bases from V and 1 base from J; bases unmatched to any gene: 6. CDR3 protein: CASRLDRESGNTIYF. DNA for the CDR3: TGTGCCAGTAGACTAGACAGGGAGTCTGGAAACACCATATATTTT.

The rearrangement links TRBV18 to TRBJ2-1; D perhaps matches TRBD2 (7 bases). This CDR3 is built from 16 residues. V was trimmed by 3 bases and J by 3 bases, leaving 15 bases between them. CDR1 and CDR2 (germline): KGHSH, LQKENI. This CDR3 reads CASSPVGGANYNEQFF. Here the CDR3 DNA reads TGTGCCAGCTCACCCGTTGGGGGGGCGAACTACAATGAGCAGTTCTTC.

The chain carries TRBV9 and TRBJ1-6, with D perhaps matching TRBD1 (5 bases). Germline CDR1 reads SGDLS; CDR2 reads YYNGEE. Between the trimmed V and J ends, which lost 4 bases and 2 bases, there was a span of 16 bases. This CDR3 contains 17 residues. CDR3 sequence (DNA): TGTGCCAGCAGCCCCCGGGAGGGAGGGGCCTATAATTCACCCCTCCACTTT. Translated, it gives CASSPREGGAYNSPLHF.

The CDR3 reads CASSLSQSIYEQYF. The CDR3, as DNA: TGCGCCAGCAGCTTGTCACAGTCCATCTACGAGCAGTACTTC. V is TRBV5-1 and J is TRBJ2-7; D gene unclear. With 1 base removed from V and 3 bases from J, the gap between germline ends came to 11 bases. CDR3 length: 14 amino acids. Germline CDR1 is SGHRS and CDR2 is YFSETQ. Full variable domain (missing parts from reference TRBV5-1 and TRBJ2-7): KAGVTQTPRYLIKTRGQQVTLSCSPISGHRSVSWYQQTPGQGLQFLFEYFSETQRNKGNFPGRFSGRQFSNSRSEMNVSTLELGDSALYLCASSLSQSIYEQYFGPGTRLTVT.

The chain joins TRBV28 to TRBJ2-1; D gene ambiguous. CDR1 MDHEN and CDR2 SYDVKM come from the germline V gene. The ends were cut back, 5 bases at V and 7 bases at J, with 6 bases in the middle. The CDR3 is made up of 11 amino acids. The CDR3: CASSGRNEQFF. The CDR3 nucleotides read TGTGCCAGCAGTGGCAGGAATGAGCAGTTCTTC.

The chain uses TRBV4-1 and TRBJ2-7, with TRBD1 matching 9 bases. Germline CDR1 is MGHRA and CDR2 is YSYEKL. This CDR3 is built from 16 residues. V shed 2 bases, J shed 4 bases, and the junction held 9 bases outside the gene matches. CDR3 sequence reads: CASSQRVVDRGYEQYF. The CDR3 DNA reads TGCGCCAGCAGCCAAAGGGTCGTGGACAGGGGTTACGAGCAGTACTTC.

V usage is TRBV5-6 and J usage is TRBJ2-2; no clear D. Between the trimmed V and J ends, which lost 0 bases and 5 bases, there was a span of 8 bases. Germline CDR1 SGHDT, CDR2 YYEEEE. There are 14 residues in the CDR3. CDR3 residues: CASSLDPETGELFF. The CDR3 DNA is TGTGCCAGCAGCTTGGATCCTGAGACCGGGGAGCTGTTTTTT.

The CDR3 DNA reads as TGTGCCAGCAGTCCGCAGGGGAGCTACGAGCAGTACTTC. Translated, it gives CASSPQGSYEQYF. This chain joins TRBV6-6 and TRBJ2-5, with TRBD1 as a possible D gene (6 bases). The J call may be in error: the DNA end matches TRBJ2-7 better. CDR1 is MNHNY and CDR2 is SVGAGI in the germline V gene (reference sequence). The CDR3 loop spans 13 amino acids.

The J gene is TRBJ2-7, the V gene TRBV7-2; 11 bases map to TRBD1. Per the germline V gene, CDR1 is SGHTA and CDR2 is FQGNSA. V dropped 5 bases and J dropped 3; count of bases not matched to a gene: 3. CDR3 length equals 14 residues. CDR3 nucleotides: TGTGCCAGCAGCCGGGACAGGGGGTTCTACGAGCAGTACTTC. Translation gives CASSRDRGFYEQYF. Complete variable domain (other parts from reference TRBV7-2 and TRBJ2-7): GAGVSQSPSNKVTEKGKDVELRCDPISGHTALYWYRQSLGQGLEFLIYFQGNSAPDKSGLPSDRFSAERTGGSVSTLTIQRTQQEDSAVYLCASSRDRGFYEQYFGPGTRLTVT.

This chain links TRBV5-1 with TRBJ2-7; D may be TRBD2 (6 bases). Trimming removed 2 bases from V and 6 bases from J, with 18 bases in between. The V gene's germline CDR1 is SGHRS and CDR2 YFSETQ. This CDR3 comprises 15 residues. The CDR3, as DNA: TGCGCCAGCAGCTTAGGGGACTCGACTGCTAGCGAGCAGTACTTC. As protein: CASSLGDSTASEQYF.

This chain connects TRBV10-3 to TRBJ1-6; 11 bases match TRBD1. Germline CDR1 ENHRY, CDR2 SYGVKD. CDR3 size: 15 residues. J gave up 9 bases and V 4 bases, and 5 bases lay outside the gene matches. The CDR3 loop is CAISGGGTGGSPLHF. The CDR3 coding sequence is TGTGCCATCAGTGGCGGTGGGACAGGGGGTTCACCCCTCCACTTT.

The V gene is TRBV7-8, the J gene TRBJ2-1, with a possible D match to TRBD2 (5 bases). Germline lookup yields CDR1 SGHVS and CDR2 FQNEAQ. The ends were cut back, 5 bases at V and 7 bases at J, with 21 bases in the middle. The CDR3 is made up of 16 amino acids. CDR3 region: CASSLSGLGGLNEQFF. CDR3 nucleotides: TGTGCCAGCAGCCTCTCTGGCCTAGGAGGATTGAATGAGCAGTTCTTC.

The V gene is TRBV19, the J gene TRBJ2-5, with D possibly TRBD2 on 5 matching bases. The V end lost 6 bases, the J end lost 5 bases, and 13 bases lay between the germline ends. Germline lookup yields CDR1 LNHDA and CDR2 SQIVND (reference sequence). This CDR3 spans 13 amino acids. CDR3 sequence (DNA): TGTGCCAGTAGCGGATCCGGCGGGGAGACCCAGTACTTC. Amino acid sequence: CASSGSGGETQYF.

The rearrangement uses TRBV11-1 and TRBJ1-1; D call uncertain. This CDR3 contains 11 residues. Between the trimmed V and J ends, which lost 7 bases and 6 bases, there was a span of 9 bases. Germline V lookup: CDR1 SGHAT, CDR2 FQDESV (reference sequence). The CDR3 sequence is CASTRSAEAFF. The CDR3 nucleotides are TGTGCCAGCACCCGGTCGGCTGAAGCTTTCTTT.

The chain couples TRBV5-1 to TRBJ2-1; unclear D gene. CDR3 size: 13 residues. V lost 3 bases to trimming and J lost 5 bases, with 9 bases between them. The germline CDR1 and CDR2 sequences are SGHRS and YFSETQ. The CDR3 nucleotides are TGCGCCAGCAGCTCGTCACTTAACAATGAGCAGTTCTTC. This codes for CASSSSLNNEQFF.

V gene TRBV5-4 combines with J gene TRBJ1-2; 7 positions agree with TRBD1. V was clipped by 2 bases and J by 8 bases; unmatched bases: 6. Looked up from germline, CDR1 is SGHNT and CDR2 is YYREEE (reference sequence). The CDR3 is 13 residues long. The CDR3 sequence: CASSLGQDSGYTF. The CDR3 DNA reads TGTGCCAGCAGCTTAGGACAGGATTCAGGCTACACCTTC.

The chain recombines TRBV7-2 with TRBJ1-1; D gene ambiguous. The germline gives CDR1 SGHTA, CDR2 FQGNSA. Trimming pared 5 bases from V and 1 base from J, leaving 14 bases between. The CDR3 has 15 amino acids. This CDR3 is CASSPRPGQNTEAFF. DNA of the CDR3: TGTGCCAGCAGCCCAAGGCCGGGTCAGAACACTGAAGCTTTCTTT.

V gene TRBV5-1 combines with J gene TRBJ1-3; 7 nucleotides line up with TRBD1. This CDR3 contains 15 residues. Germline values: CDR1 SGHRS, CDR2 YFSETQ. Germline trimming cut 0 bases from V and 2 bases from J; bases unmatched to any gene: 2. For the CDR3, the DNA is TGCGCCAGCAGCTTGGAAGGACAGGCTGGAAACACCATATATTTT. Its protein product is CASSLEGQAGNTIYF.

Details on this clone: The junction and the germline gene differ at one end; a read error may be behind it. This chain joins TRBV7-2 and TRBJ2-7; D perhaps matches TRBD1 (7 bases). Germline loops: CDR1 SGHTA, CDR2 FQGNSA. The CDR3 extends over 18 amino acids. CDR3 coding DNA: TGTGCCAGCAGCGTAGCCGTCGCGTATCAGGAGGGGGCCCACGAGCAGTACTTC. Translated, it gives CASSVAVAYQEGAHEQYF.

This chain uses TRBV30 with TRBJ1-1, with D hard to call. V was cut by 3 bases and J by 3 bases, with 17 bases left in between. Germline assignment: CDR1 GTSNPN and CDR2 SVGIG (reference sequence). This CDR3 region has 15 residues. The CDR3 loop is CAWRALGVGDTEAFF. In nucleotides, the CDR3 is TGTGCCTGGAGGGCACTAGGAGTCGGGGACACTGAAGCTTTCTTT.

The chain uses TRBV18 and TRBJ2-7; TRBD2 might be the D (6 bases). With 3 bases removed from V and 0 bases from J, the gap between germline ends came to 9 bases. The germline gives CDR1 KGHSH, CDR2 LQKENI. The CDR3 runs to 14 residues. CDR3 nucleotide sequence: TGTGCCAGCTCACCGGGACTTACCTCCTACGAGCAGTACTTC. It specifies CASSPGLTSYEQYF.

This chain uses TRBV5-6 with TRBJ2-2; D is unclear. The CDR3 length is 16 residues. The germline V gene encodes CDR1 SGHDT and CDR2 YYEEEE. V shed 0 bases and J shed 3 bases, with 12 bases lying between them. The CDR3 loop reads CASSLGSLGYTGELFF. DNA for the CDR3: TGTGCCAGCAGCTTGGGGAGTTTGGGTTACACCGGGGAGCTGTTTTTT.

This chain uses TRBV29-1 with TRBJ2-3; D perhaps matches TRBD2 (6 bases). V lost 5 bases and J 5 bases, leaving 8 bases between the germline ends. The CDR3 sequence is 11 residues long. Germline values: CDR1 SQVTM, CDR2 ANQGSEA. CDR3 in DNA: TGCAGCGTTCGGGACTTAGATACGCAGTATTTT. Amino acid sequence: CSVRDLDTQYF.

The chain employs TRBV7-9 and TRBJ2-1; D is undetermined. The CDR3 spans 15 residues. CDR1 and CDR2 (germline): SEHNR, FQNEAQ (reference sequence). V dropped 5 bases and J dropped 7 bases, with 18 bases sitting between them. DNA for the CDR3: TGTGCCAGCAGCACCGACCCCCAACCCAGGAATGAGCAGTTCTTC. It specifies CASSTDPQPRNEQFF.

This chain connects TRBV5-6 to TRBJ2-5; 11 nucleotides line up with TRBD2. Trimming at V came to 1 base and at J to 2 bases, leaving 4 bases not matched to a gene. The CDR3 runs to 16 residues. The germline V gene encodes CDR1 SGHDT and CDR2 YYEEEE. CDR3 sequence (DNA): TGTGCCAGCAGCTTGTGGGGACTAGCGGAACAAGAGACCCAGTACTTC. This translates into CASSLWGLAEQETQYF.